These 32 T cell receptor beta chains share one sample of origin, sequenced in a study of cytomegalovirus exposure and HLA in healthy donors. 13 Jbeta primers and 60 Vbeta primers were used for the PCR. Here immunoSEQ multiplex PCR was the method, and the copy in TCRdb shows in-frame clones only, minus some. The data show roughly 140,000 clones, roughly 82% seen once. Source material: PBMCs. Source of these receptors: a male donor in good health and CMV-seronegative.

The rearrangement uses TRBV5-1 and TRBJ2-1; tentatively, D is TRBD1 (6 bases). The V end lost 0 bases, the J end lost 15 bases, and 16 bases lay between the germline ends. This CDR3 spans 13 amino acids. The germline gives CDR1 SGHRS, CDR2 YFSETQ. The CDR3 nucleotides are TGCGCCAGCAGCTTGGGACAGGCCTCCCCGCGGTTCTTC. Amino acid sequence: CASSLGQASPRFF.

The chain employs TRBV18 and TRBJ1-2, with 9 bases lining up with TRBD1. This CDR3 has 14 amino acids. Germline CDR1 reads KGHSH; CDR2 reads LQKENI. Trimming removed 8 bases from V and 5 bases from J; junction bases left unmatched: 9. The CDR3 spells CASLRTGASYGYTF. CDR3 nucleotide sequence: TGTGCCAGCCTTCGGACAGGGGCCTCTTATGGCTACACCTTC.

CDR3 nucleotide sequence: TGTGCCAGCAGCTTGGCAGGACTGTACAATGAGCAGTTCTTC. This sequence encodes CASSLAGLYNEQFF. The chain recombines TRBV5-4 with TRBJ2-1; the D gene is possibly TRBD2 (5 bases). The length of the CDR3 is 14 residues. Trimming shortened V by 0 bases and J by 4 bases, and 8 bases separated the two germline ends. Germline V gene data show CDR1 as SGHNT and CDR2 as YYREEE (reference sequence).

V and J are TRBV19 and TRBJ2-7, with TRBD1 identical over 8 bases. J was trimmed by 5 bases and V by 4 bases; bases with no gene match: 1. Germline V gene lookup returns CDR1 LNHDA and CDR2 SQIVND (reference sequence). CDR3 length equals 12 residues. The CDR3 loop is CASSRTGNEQYF. In DNA, the CDR3 is TGTGCCAGTAGTAGGACAGGGAACGAGCAGTACTTC.

The V call is TRBV7-3, the J call TRBJ2-1; 9 bases are shared with TRBD2. CDR3 length: 16 residues. The germline V gene encodes CDR1 SGHTA and CDR2 FQGTGA. The V and J ends lost 5 bases and 6 bases, in that order; junction bases with no gene match: 11. The CDR3 DNA reads TGTGCCAGCAGCCCAACCCCTAGCGGGAAGGGCAATGAGCAGTTCTTC. Translation: CASSPTPSGKGNEQFF.

This rearrangement joins TRBV6-1 to TRBJ2-1; 11 bases fit TRBD1. Looked up from germline, CDR1 is MNHNS and CDR2 is SASEGT. The V segment lost 10 bases and the J segment 6 bases; nucleotides outside the gene matches: 11. The CDR3 has 15 amino acids. The CDR3 loop reads CATRGPGTGGNEQFF. The CDR3 region has the DNA TGTGCCACCCGGGGGCCCGGGACAGGGGGCAATGAGCAGTTCTTC.

The genes are TRBV12-5 and TRBJ1-6; TRBD1 is a possible D gene (5 bases). Germline CDR1 LGHNT, CDR2 FRNRAP. The CDR3 runs 19 residues. With 1 base removed from V and 3 bases from J, the gap between germline ends came to 19 bases. CDR3 nucleotides: TGTGCTAGTGGTTTGGCGGGGGTTGGGAGAACCCTCTATAATTCACCCCTCCACTTT. This sequence encodes CASGLAGVGRTLYNSPLHF.

This sequence joins TRBV5-1 and TRBJ1-2; 9 bases match TRBD1. With V trimmed by 3 bases and J by 3 bases, 6 bases remained unmatched. This CDR3 comprises 15 residues. Germline loops: CDR1 SGHRS, CDR2 YFSETQ. The CDR3 loop is CASSSRTGVDYGYTF. The CDR3 bases are TGCGCCAGCAGCTCCAGGACAGGGGTAGACTATGGCTACACCTTC.

V is TRBV11-2 and J is TRBJ2-7; D perhaps matches TRBD2 (6 bases). The CDR3 loop spans 14 amino acids. V lost 4 bases and J lost 5, with 15 bases in between. Germline V gene lookup returns CDR1 SGHAT and CDR2 FQNNGV. The CDR3 spells CASSSTAGTHEQYF. The CDR3 DNA is TGTGCCAGCAGCTCGACAGCGGGCACCCACGAGCAGTACTTC.

The V call is TRBV5-5, the J call TRBJ2-7; D gene unclear. This CDR3 is built from 12 residues. Trimming removed 0 bases at V and 5 bases at J, with 6 bases between. CDR1 and CDR2 (germline): SGHKS, YYEKEE (reference sequence). The CDR3 DNA follows: TGTGCCAGCAGCTTGGGACACCACGAGCAGTACTTC. Translated: CASSLGHHEQYF.

This clone has a handful of counts. The chain combines TRBV6-1 with TRBJ2-1, with D tentatively TRBD1 (6 bases). The germline V and J ends were trimmed by 4 bases and 8 bases, with 9 bases remaining between them. The CDR3 sequence is 12 residues long. Per germline, CDR1 MNHNS and CDR2 SASEGT. This chain's CDR3 is CASSVQGHEQFF. The CDR3 DNA reads TGTGCCAGCAGTGTACAGGGTCATGAGCAGTTCTTC.

This CDR3 reads CASREQGSNSDTQYF. CDR3 nucleotide sequence: TGTGCCAGCAGGGAACAGGGGTCGAATTCAGATACGCAGTATTTT. This chain uses TRBV6-5 with TRBJ2-3, with 7 bases that match TRBD1. The V gene's germline CDR1 is MNHEY and CDR2 SVGAGI. The CDR3 sequence is 15 residues long. After removal of 6 bases from V and 4 bases from J, the junction contained 10 bases not matched to a gene.

A few counts support this clone. The V call is TRBV27, the J call TRBJ2-2, with D possibly being TRBD2 (7 bases). V lost 7 bases, J lost 1 base, and 31 bases lay in between. Germline V CDR1 and CDR2: MNHEY, SMNVEV (reference sequence). This CDR3 has 21 amino acids. CDR3 coding DNA: TGTGCCAGCACCCGAGGGGGGAGGGACCCAAAAGGTAGGGGGAACACCGGGGAGCTGTTTTTT. This gives the protein CASTRGGRDPKGRGNTGELFF.

The CDR3 protein is CASSVAGLGELFF. CDR3 DNA: TGTGCCAGCAGCGTAGCGGGTTTGGGGGAGCTGTTTTTT. V and J are TRBV9 and TRBJ2-2; D ambiguous. The CDR3 is 13 amino acids. From germline, CDR1 is SGDLS and CDR2 YYNGEE. Trimming cost V 0 bases and J 8 bases, with 8 bases left between them.

Notes on this clone: A junction boundary mismatches the germline segment, possibly from a read error. The same CDR3 can be traced to other DNA sequences in this sample. This chain's CDR3 is CSSSAGNTEAFF. The CDR3 region has the DNA TGTTCCAGCAGCGCCGGTAACACTGAAGCTTTCTTT. The chain recombines TRBV7-9 with TRBJ1-1; D is unresolved. Germline CDR1 reads SEHNR; CDR2 reads FQNEAQ (reference sequence). The CDR3 extends over 12 amino acids.

V and J are TRBV7-9 and TRBJ2-2; D remains ambiguous. V shed 6 bases and J shed 2 bases, with 7 bases lying between them. The germline V gene encodes CDR1 SEHNR and CDR2 FQNEAQ (reference sequence). The CDR3 has 13 amino acids. The CDR3 bases are TGTGCCAGCAGTCGACTTAACACCGGGGAGCTGTTTTTT. Protein sequence: CASSRLNTGELFF.

The V call is TRBV19, the J call TRBJ1-2, with D perhaps TRBD1 (6 bases). The CDR3 spans 13 residues. The V gene lost 7 bases and the J gene lost 4 bases, with 13 bases spanning the gap. Germline-derived CDR1 and CDR2 are LNHDA and SQIVND (reference sequence). CDR3 region: CASNLGQSYGYTF. The CDR3 region has the DNA TGTGCCAGTAACTTAGGACAGTCCTATGGCTACACCTTC.

This clone was detected only a few times. The chain carries TRBV19 and TRBJ1-5, with 11 positions matching TRBD1. Germline V gives CDR1 LNHDA, CDR2 SQIVND (reference sequence). The CDR3 contains 17 residues. V dropped 9 bases and J dropped 2; count of bases not matched to a gene: 12. The CDR3 coding sequence is TGTGCCAGCTCCCGGGACAGGGGGGCTGCTGGCAATCAGCCCCAGCATTTT. It specifies CASSRDRGAAGNQPQHF.

V and J are TRBV7-9 and TRBJ1-2, with D perhaps TRBD1 (6 bases). V was pared by 4 bases and J by 0 bases, with 21 bases between. The CDR3 is 18 residues long. Germline assignment: CDR1 SEHNR and CDR2 FQNEAQ (reference sequence). The CDR3 loop is CASSSRTQTGTPNYGYTF. The CDR3 DNA reads as TGTGCCAGCAGCTCGAGGACTCAAACAGGGACCCCTAACTATGGCTACACCTTC.

The chain recombines TRBV15 with TRBJ1-5; 9 bases are shared with TRBD1. Germline V gene sequence: CDR1 LNHNV, CDR2 YYDKDF (reference sequence). The CDR3 has 17 amino acids. V was pared by 3 bases and J by 9 bases, with 15 bases of the junction left unmatched. The CDR3 DNA sequence: TGTGCCACCAGCAGGGGTGACCGGGACAGGGAATTGTGGCCCCAGCATTTT. Its translation: CATSRGDRDRELWPQHF. The complete variable domain, with remaining parts taken from reference TRBV15 and TRBJ1-5, reads DAMVIQNPRYQVTQFGKPVTLSCSQTLNHNVMYWYQQKSSQAPKLLFHYYDKDFNNEADTPDNFQSRRPNTSFCFLDIRSPGLGDTAMYLCATSRGDRDRELWPQHFGDGTRLSIL.

Comments on this clone: Other DNA sequences in the same sample also yield this CDR3. The chain employs TRBV7-2 and TRBJ1-2; D might be TRBD1 (6 bases). This CDR3 is 13 amino acids long. Germline CDR1 and CDR2: SGHTA and FQGNSA. Deletions cut 3 bases from V and 8 bases from J, with 13 bases between. The CDR3 DNA sequence: TGTGCCAGCAGCTTGGACAGAAGCAGGGGCTACACCTTC. Residues: CASSLDRSRGYTF.

In this sample, this clone turned up a few times. This chain joins TRBV6-5 and TRBJ1-1; 7 bases are a match to TRBD1. This CDR3 contains 15 residues. Per germline, CDR1 MNHEY and CDR2 SVGAGI. Unmatched junction bases numbered 7, after V lost 6 bases and J lost 0 bases. The CDR3 reads CASRTLDRLNTEAFF. The CDR3 DNA follows: TGTGCCAGCAGAACGCTGGACAGGCTGAACACTGAAGCTTTCTTT.

This clone appeared once. The chain is built from TRBV13 and TRBJ2-1; TRBD1 is a possible D gene (7 bases). This CDR3 comprises 13 residues. V lost 5 bases and J 10 bases, leaving 15 bases between the germline ends. Germline V lookup: CDR1 PRHDT, CDR2 FYEKMQ (reference sequence). Here the CDR3 reads CASSPGGFKEQFF. The DNA for the CDR3 is TGTGCCAGCAGCCCAGGGGGGTTCAAGGAGCAGTTCTTC.

The V and J genes are TRBV10-3 and TRBJ2-7; TRBD2 matches at 15 bases. Unmatched junction bases numbered 27, after V lost 3 bases and J lost 6 bases. The CDR3 covers 23 residues. From germline, CDR1 is ENHRY and CDR2 SYGVKD. For the CDR3, the DNA is TGTGCCATCAGTGATTACGACACAGGGACTAGCGGGAGGAGTTCTTTCGGTCCTGGCGAGCAGTACTTC. This sequence encodes CAISDYDTGTSGRSSFGPGEQYF.

The V call is TRBV6-5, the J call TRBJ2-5; D not resolved. The germline gives CDR1 MNHEY, CDR2 SVGAGI. This CDR3 contains 15 residues. V dropped 0 bases and J dropped 5 bases, with 13 bases sitting between them. CDR3 residues: CASSYSNPARETQYF. In DNA, the CDR3 is TGTGCCAGCAGTTACTCGAACCCCGCGAGGGAGACCCAGTACTTC.

The chain joins TRBV6-6 to TRBJ2-3; D unclear. The V end was cut by 3 bases, the J end by 0 bases, with 7 bases between. The CDR3 totals 14 residues. Germline assignment: CDR1 MNHNY and CDR2 SVGAGI (reference sequence). The CDR3 protein is CASSYSLSTDTQYF. The DNA of the CDR3 is TGTGCCAGCAGTTATTCACTCAGCACAGATACGCAGTATTTT.

The chain joins TRBV5-1 to TRBJ1-2; 7 nucleotides line up with TRBD1. This CDR3 has 12 residues. CDR1 is SGHRS, CDR2 YFSETQ, per germline. The junction had 5 bases not matched to a gene; V was cut back by 5 bases and J by 7 bases. CDR3 bases: TGCGCCAGCAGTCCGGGGACAGCTGGCTACACCTTC. It translates to CASSPGTAGYTF.

The chain has TRBV7-9 and TRBJ1-2; TRBD1 aligns across 9 bases. This CDR3 has 14 amino acids. CDR1 is SEHNR, CDR2 FQNEAQ, per germline (reference sequence). Germline trimming cut 1 base from V and 5 bases from J; bases unmatched to any gene: 2. The CDR3 DNA reads TGTGCCAGCAGCTTAGGGACAGGGGAGTATGGCTACACCTTC. It specifies CASSLGTGEYGYTF. Filled out from reference TRBV7-9 and TRBJ1-2, the complete variable domain reads DTGVSQNPRHKITKRGQNVTFRCDPISEHNRLYWYRQTLGQGPEFLTYFQNEAQLEKSRLLSDRFSAERPKGSFSTLEIQRTEQGDSAMYLCASSLGTGEYGYTFGSGTRLTVV.

CDR3 sequence reads: CASSFFGQYSNQPQHF. CDR3 bases: TGTGCCAGCAGTTTTTTTGGGCAGTATAGCAATCAGCCCCAGCATTTT. The genes are TRBV28 and TRBJ1-5; D uncertain. V was shortened by 3 bases and J by 0 bases, with 12 bases between the two germline ends. Germline V lookup: CDR1 MDHEN, CDR2 SYDVKM. The CDR3 is 16 amino acids. The whole variable domain, remainder taken from reference TRBV28 and TRBJ1-5, is DVKVTQSSRYLVKRTGEKVFLECVQDMDHENMFWYRQDPGLGLRLIYFSYDVKMKEKGDIPEGYSVSREKKERFSLILESASTNQTSMYLCASSFFGQYSNQPQHFGDGTRLSIL.

This clone showed up just a few times. J is TRBJ2-3 and V is TRBV6-4; 9 nucleotides agree with TRBD2. From germline, CDR1 is MRHNA and CDR2 SNTAGT. The CDR3 has 15 residues. The V segment lost 4 bases and the J segment 1 base; nucleotides outside the gene matches: 3. The CDR3 nucleotides read TGTGCCAGCAGTGTTTCTAGCGGGGGCACAGATACGCAGTATTTT. This translates into CASSVSSGGTDTQYF.

The CDR3 nucleotides are TGTGCCAGCAGCGGTGACAGGGGACTCCAAGAGACCCAGTACTTC. It is translated as CASSGDRGLQETQYF. This rearrangement joins TRBV7-9 to TRBJ2-5; 8 nucleotides match TRBD1. V gave up 5 bases and J gave up 1 base; unmatched junction bases: 6. Germline assignment: CDR1 SEHNR and CDR2 FQNEAQ (reference sequence). CDR3 size: 15 residues. Drawing the rest from reference TRBV7-9 and TRBJ2-5, the complete variable domain is DTGVSQNPRHKITKRGQNVTFRCDPISEHNRLYWYRQTLGQGPEFLTYFQNEAQLEKSRLLSDRFSAERPKGSFSTLEIQRTEQGDSAMYLCASSGDRGLQETQYFGPGTRLLVL.

The gene calls are TRBV29-1 and TRBJ1-1, with 10 bases matching TRBD1. Germline V lookup: CDR1 SQVTM, CDR2 ANQGSEA. The CDR3 spans 16 residues. Trimming at V came to 8 bases and at J to 4 bases, leaving 16 bases not matched to a gene. CDR3 DNA sequence: TGCAGCTCCGACCCCCGGGACAGGGGACGGGGCACTGAAGCTTTCTTT. Protein product: CSSDPRDRGRGTEAFF.